These T cell receptor beta chains were read from a single sample in a study of cytotoxic CD8 clonotypes in ibrutinib-treated CLL. The repertoire was sequenced with immunoSEQ multiplex PCR; TCRdb's copy has only in-frame clones and lacks some. The table includes around 30,000 clones, 57% detected once. Sequences were derived from PBMCs, sampled before ibrutinib treatment. Receptors were obtained from a human donor with chronic lymphocytic leukemia. CDR3s include the opening cysteine and the closing phenylalanine or tryptophan. A D gene is named only where the DNA matches it firmly. Where a row states a size, it is once, few, many or the class of an expanded clone; other rows omit it.

abundance,j_gene,d_gene,v_gene,CDR3nt,CDR3aa
.,TRBJ2-3,.,TRBV18,TGTGCCAGCTCACCGGACTTTCGGCACACGCAGTATTTT,CASSPDFRHTQYF
few,TRBJ1-1,.,TRBV5-1,TGCGCCAGCAGCCCCGGGACCGCGAACACTGAAGCTTTCTTT,CASSPGTANTEAFF
.,TRBJ1-2,.,TRBV15,TGTGCCACCAGCAGAGATAACGTAGAGACAGCCTTCTCTAACTATGGCTACACCTTC,CATSRDNVETAFSNYGYTF
.,TRBJ2-5,TRBD1,TRBV5-5,TGTGCCAGCAGCAGATCCAACAGGGGAGAGACCCAGTACTTC,CASSRSNRGETQYF
.,TRBJ2-5,TRBD2,TRBV6-5,TGTGCCAGCACTAGCGGGGAGACCCAGTACTTC,CASTSGETQYF
.,TRBJ2-1,TRBD2,TRBV7-8,TGTGCCAGCAGCTTTCTAGCTAGCGGGTGGAACAATGAGCAGTTCTTC,CASSFLASGWNNEQFF
.,TRBJ2-1,TRBD1,TRBV29-1,TGCAGCGTTGAAGACCCTAGGACAGGGAATGAGCAGTTCTTC,CSVEDPRTGNEQFF
.,TRBJ2-1,.,TRBV27,TGTGCCAGCAGTTTAGTCGCTTTCAATGAGCAGTTCTTC,CASSLVAFNEQFF
few,TRBJ2-3,TRBD2,TRBV9,TGTGCCAGCAGCGTAGGGCGGGGGACCCTACCTAGCACAGATACGCAGTATTTT,CASSVGRGTLPSTDTQYF
.,TRBJ2-1,TRBD2,TRBV18,TGTGCCAGCTCACCAACGGGACTATCCGACAGTGAGCAGTTCTTC,CASSPTGLSDSEQFF
.,TRBJ2-2,TRBD1,TRBV9,TGTGCCAGCAGCGTGGTACAGGGGATCACCGGGGAGCTGTTTTTT,CASSVVQGITGELFF
.,TRBJ2-3,.,TRBV5-1,TGCGCCAGCAGCCCCGTAACAGGGCGCAGCACAGATACGCAGTATTTT,CASSPVTGRSTDTQYF
.,TRBJ1-1,TRBD1,TRBV18,TGTGCCAGCTCACCACGACAGGGGGTAGGGAACACTGAAGCTTTCTTT,CASSPRQGVGNTEAFF
.,TRBJ2-1,.,TRBV15,TGTGCCACCAGCAGAGACCCCCTGGGAGGTTGGCCGTTCTTC,CATSRDPLGGWPFF
.,TRBJ2-5,.,TRBV7-8,TGTGCCAGCACGGCACGGGACAACCAAGAGACCCAGTACTTC,CASTARDNQETQYF
.,TRBJ1-3,.,TRBV10-3,TGTGCTACCGGGCGGGACATCACCCCCTCTGGAAACACCATATATTTT,CATGRDITPSGNTIYF
.,TRBJ1-3,TRBD1,TRBV2,TGTGCCAGCAGTGGTGGAGGCCCCGGGACAGGGATCGGAAACACCATATATTTT,CASSGGGPGTGIGNTIYF
.,TRBJ2-7,.,TRBV18,TGTGCCAGCTCAAAGCAGGAGGGCTCCTACGAGCAGTACTTC,CASSKQEGSYEQYF
medium-sized,TRBJ1-3,TRBD1,TRBV10-3,TGTGCCATCAGGGGGACAGTCCCCTCTGGAAACACCATATATTTT,CAIRGTVPSGNTIYF
.,TRBJ1-1,TRBD1,TRBV7-9,TGTGCCAGCAGCTTAGCGGGGACAGTGAACACTGAAGCTTTCTTT,CASSLAGTVNTEAFF
.,TRBJ1-3,.,TRBV7-6,TGTGCCAGCAGCCCCTGGGGTCCCCGCTCTGGAAACACCATATATTTT,CASSPWGPRSGNTIYF
.,TRBJ1-5,.,TRBV5-6,TGTGCCAGCAGCTTGGAGGGAATTAATCAGCCCCAGCATTTT,CASSLEGINQPQHF
.,TRBJ1-5,.,TRBV25-1,TGTGCCAGCAGTGAGCCAGGGGCTCAGCCCCAGCATTTT,CASSEPGAQPQHF
.,TRBJ1-3,TRBD1,TRBV5-1,TGCGCCAGCAGCTTGGACAGAAACCCGACAGGGAGCGGAAACACCATATATTTT,CASSLDRNPTGSGNTIYF
few,TRBJ1-1,.,TRBV27,TGTGCCAGCAGTTTACAGCTGAACACTGAAGCTTTCTTT,CASSLQLNTEAFF
few,TRBJ1-2,.,TRBV19,TGTGCCAGTAGGGGGGGAAACTATGGCTACACCTTC,CASRGGNYGYTF
.,TRBJ2-7,.,TRBV7-2,TGTGCCAGCAGCTTAGTGGGGGGGGCTCTCCCCTACGAGCAGTACTTC,CASSLVGGALPYEQYF
few,TRBJ2-7,TRBD1,TRBV7-9,TGTGCCAGCAGTTTCGACAGGGCTTCCTACGAGCAGTACTTC,CASSFDRASYEQYF
few,TRBJ2-7,TRBD1,TRBV6-5,TGTGCCAGCAGCCACCGGGACAGGGGGCTCTACGAGCAGTACTTC,CASSHRDRGLYEQYF
.,TRBJ2-3,TRBD2,TRBV6-4,TGTGCCAGCAGTGACGCTAGCGGAGCAGATACGCAGTATTTT,CASSDASGADTQYF
few,TRBJ1-1,.,TRBV7-2,TGTGCCAGCAGCTTAGAGAGGTACGGTGAAGCTTTCTTT,CASSLERYGEAFF
.,TRBJ2-7,.,TRBV7-9,TGTGCCAGCAGCTCGGGACACAAATACGAGCAGTACTTC,CASSSGHKYEQYF
.,TRBJ2-4,.,TRBV9,TGTGCCAGCAGCGCCTCGGCAGGGGCGAGGGCCAAAAACATTCAGTACTTC,CASSASAGARAKNIQYF
.,TRBJ2-3,TRBD1,TRBV5-1,TGCGCCAGCAGCCTCGGGACAGGGGGCGCAGATACGCAGTATTTT,CASSLGTGGADTQYF
few,TRBJ1-5,.,TRBV18,TGTGCCAGCTCAGGGGCACAGGTCAATCAGCCCCAGCATTTT,CASSGAQVNQPQHF
.,TRBJ2-7,.,TRBV7-9,TGTGCCAGCAGCCCGGACACCTACGAGCAGTACTTC,CASSPDTYEQYF
.,TRBJ1-2,.,TRBV5-4,TGTGCCAGCAGCTCACAGGGCCATCCCATCTATGGCTACACCTTC,CASSSQGHPIYGYTF
.,TRBJ2-2,TRBD2,TRBV9,TGTGCCAGCAGCGCCGGGAATCGGGGAGGGATTCAATTCAACACCGGGGAGCTGTTTTTT,CASSAGNRGGIQFNTGELFF
.,TRBJ2-4,.,TRBV5-6,TGTGCCAGCAGCTTGTTAGGGGCCAAAAACATTCAGTACTTC,CASSLLGAKNIQYF
.,TRBJ2-3,.,TRBV9,TGTGCCAGCAGCGTAGAATCTTGGGGGACAGATACGCAGTATTTT,CASSVESWGTDTQYF
.,TRBJ2-1,TRBD1,TRBV28,TGTGCCAGCAGGAGACAGGGGACTTATAGTGAGCAGTTCTTC,CASRRQGTYSEQFF
.,TRBJ2-1,TRBD1,TRBV7-2,TGTGCCAGCAGCACCCACAGGGGCGGAGAGCAGTTCTTC,CASSTHRGGEQFF
few,TRBJ1-2,.,TRBV28,TGTGCCAGCAGTAAAAAAGGACAGATTGTCTATGGCTACACCTTC,CASSKKGQIVYGYTF
.,TRBJ2-5,.,TRBV18,TGTGCCAGCTCATCCGGGGAGACCCAGTACTTC,CASSSGETQYF
.,TRBJ2-1,.,TRBV14,TGTGCCAGCAGCAATCCCCCCTCCTACAATGAGCAGTTCTTC,CASSNPPSYNEQFF
.,TRBJ1-6,.,TRBV6-1,TGTGCCAGCAGTGAACCGCCGCAGAAGTATAATTCACCCCTCCACTTT,CASSEPPQKYNSPLHF
few,TRBJ1-2,.,TRBV19,TGTGCCAGTAGTATACTGGGAACTAACTATGGCTACACCTTC,CASSILGTNYGYTF
.,TRBJ1-3,.,TRBV18,TGTGCCAGCTCACCACAGGGGCCCGGAAACACCATATATTTT,CASSPQGPGNTIYF
.,TRBJ2-5,.,TRBV5-1,TGCGCCAGCAGCTTGGCAGGAGGCTTGTTTCCAGGACAGCACTATCAAGAGACCCAGTACTTC,CASSLAGGLFPGQHYQETQYF
.,TRBJ2-3,.,TRBV28,TGTGCCAGCAGAGACACAGATACGCAGTATTTT,CASRDTDTQYF
.,TRBJ2-7,.,TRBV19,TGTGCCAGTACCAGGACAGACAGCTCCTACGAGCAGTACTTC,CASTRTDSSYEQYF